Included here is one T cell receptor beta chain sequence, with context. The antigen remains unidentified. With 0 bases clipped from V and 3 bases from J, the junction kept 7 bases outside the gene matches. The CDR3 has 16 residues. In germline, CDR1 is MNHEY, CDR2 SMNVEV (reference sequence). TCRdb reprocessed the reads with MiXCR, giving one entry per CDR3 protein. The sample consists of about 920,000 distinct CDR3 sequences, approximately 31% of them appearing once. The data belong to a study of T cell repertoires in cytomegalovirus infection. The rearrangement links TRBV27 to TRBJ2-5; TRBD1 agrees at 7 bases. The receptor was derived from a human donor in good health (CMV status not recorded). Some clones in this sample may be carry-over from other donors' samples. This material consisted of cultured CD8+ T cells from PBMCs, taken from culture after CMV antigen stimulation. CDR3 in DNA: TGTGCCAGCAGTTTATCGGTAGAGGGGGCGAAAGAGACCCAGTACTTC. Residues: CASSLSVEGAKETQYF.